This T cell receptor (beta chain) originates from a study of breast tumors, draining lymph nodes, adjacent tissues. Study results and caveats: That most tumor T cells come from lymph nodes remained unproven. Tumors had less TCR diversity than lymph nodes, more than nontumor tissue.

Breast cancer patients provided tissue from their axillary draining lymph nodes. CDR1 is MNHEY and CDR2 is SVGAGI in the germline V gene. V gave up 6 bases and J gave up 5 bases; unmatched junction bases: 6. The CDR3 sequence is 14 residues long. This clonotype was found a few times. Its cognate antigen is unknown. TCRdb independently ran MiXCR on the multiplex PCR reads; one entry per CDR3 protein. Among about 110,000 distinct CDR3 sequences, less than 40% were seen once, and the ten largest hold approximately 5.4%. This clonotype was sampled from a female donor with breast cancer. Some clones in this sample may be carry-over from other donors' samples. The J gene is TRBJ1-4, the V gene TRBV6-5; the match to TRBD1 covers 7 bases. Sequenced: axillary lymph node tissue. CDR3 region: CASRRTGGNEKLFF. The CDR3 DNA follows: TGTGCCAGCAGAAGGACAGGAGGAAATGAAAAACTGTTTTTT.